Listed below are T cell receptor beta chains from one sample, sequenced in a study of blood T cell repertoires in COVID-19. The assay was immunoSEQ multiplex PCR, and TCRdb's table has in-frame clones only and misses some. The sample holds 30,000 or so clones, about 90% seen once. The sequencing sample was made of peripheral blood. These receptors were collected from a human donor with active COVID-19. The donor label of this sample is uncertain. The CDR3 runs from the conserved cysteine through the conserved F or W. A D gene is named only where the DNA matches it firmly. Expanded clones are given a class, and other clones once, few, many or no size at all.

j_gene,d_gene,v_gene,abundance,CDR3nt,CDR3aa
TRBJ1-3,NA,TRBV15,NA,TGTGCCACCAGCAGAGATTGGACAGTCTCTGGAAACACCATATATTTT,CATSRDWTVSGNTIYF
TRBJ2-1,NA,TRBV11-2,NA,TGTGCCAGCAGCCAGGGCAATGAGCAGTTCTTC,CASSQGNEQFF
TRBJ2-3,TRBD2,TRBV19,NA,TGTGCCAGTAGTATTGGCCCGGGAGGGGCGCAGTATTTT,CASSIGPGGAQYF
TRBJ1-5,TRBD1,TRBV10-3,few,TGTGCCACCCGGGACAGGTCGCTGGGTGGCAATCAGCCCCAGCATTTT,CATRDRSLGGNQPQHF
TRBJ2-7,TRBD2,TRBV7-3,NA,TGTGCCAGCAGCCCCAGACTAGCGGGAGAGAGTGAGCAGTACTTC,CASSPRLAGESEQYF
TRBJ2-3,TRBD2,TRBV19,NA,TGTGCCAGTAGTATAGAACTAGCGGGCTTCACAGATACGCAGTATTTT,CASSIELAGFTDTQYF
TRBJ1-2,NA,TRBV18,NA,TGTGCCAGCTCACCTTCGGACTCACGGGGCTACACCTTC,CASSPSDSRGYTF
TRBJ1-5,NA,TRBV3-1/TRBV3-2,NA,TGTGCCAGCAGCCAGGGCAGGGGAATGGAGAGCAATCAGCCCCAGCATTTT,CASSQGRGMESNQPQHF
TRBJ2-7,NA,TRBV27,once,TGTGCCAGCAGTTCGAATACAGGTAGTTACGAGCAGTACTTC,CASSSNTGSYEQYF
TRBJ2-7,NA,TRBV9,NA,TGTGCCAGCAGCGTAGTAGGGAGCGAGCAGTACTTC,CASSVVGSEQYF
TRBJ2-1,NA,TRBV7-2,NA,TGTGCCAGCAGCGCAAGACCCGGCGGTTCTTTAAATGAGCAGTTCTTC,CASSARPGGSLNEQFF
TRBJ1-1,NA,TRBV5-5,NA,TGTGCCAGCATACCAGGGGCTGCGGACACTGAAGCTTTCTTT,CASIPGAADTEAFF
TRBJ2-7,NA,TRBV7-9,few,TGTGCCAGCAGCTTAGAATGGGCACCCTACGAGCAGTACTTC,CASSLEWAPYEQYF
TRBJ2-5,TRBD1,TRBV5-1,NA,TGCGCCAGCAGCACTATCAGGGGGCCTGAAGAAGAGACCCAGTACTTC,CASSTIRGPEEETQYF
TRBJ1-5,NA,TRBV6-2/TRBV6-3,few,TGTGCCAGCAGTTACGGGGCCGCCAGTCTCATCCAGCCCCAGCATTTT,CASSYGAASLIQPQHF
TRBJ1-2,TRBD1,TRBV4-1,NA,TGCGCCAGCAGCCCAGATGGGACAGGGTCTACCACCTTC,CASSPDGTGSTTF
TRBJ1-5,NA,TRBV6-2/TRBV6-3,NA,TGTGCCAGCAGTTACGGCGGGGCGCGGGGCAATCAGCCCCAGCATTTT,CASSYGGARGNQPQHF
TRBJ2-3,TRBD2,TRBV9,NA,TGTGCCAGCAGCCCCCGGACTAGCGGGATCGAGGTGGCAGATACGCAGTATTTT,CASSPRTSGIEVADTQYF
TRBJ2-1,NA,TRBV5-1,NA,TGCGCCAGCAGCTTGTTACCTAACTTATACAATGAGCAGTTCTTC,CASSLLPNLYNEQFF
TRBJ2-7,TRBD2,TRBV30,NA,TGTGCCTGGACACGGGGGGGCCTCCACGAGCAGTACTTC,CAWTRGGLHEQYF
TRBJ1-1,TRBD1,TRBV7-3,NA,TGTGCCAGCAGCCCGCGGACAGGGACGTTATCGGGGACTGAAGCTTTCTTT,CASSPRTGTLSGTEAFF
TRBJ2-7,TRBD1,TRBV3-1/TRBV3-2,NA,TGTGCCAGCAGCCAAGGACAGGGGGTAGGGGAGCAGTACTTC,CASSQGQGVGEQYF
TRBJ2-1,TRBD2,TRBV18,NA,TGTGCCAGCTCACCAGCAAGCGGGGGCTACAATGAGCAGTTCTTC,CASSPASGGYNEQFF
TRBJ1-2,NA,TRBV6-5,few,TGTGCCAGCAGTTACTCGGGTCAGGGAAACTATGGCTACACCTTC,CASSYSGQGNYGYTF
TRBJ1-2,TRBD1,TRBV7-8,NA,TGTGCCAGCAGCCCGACAGGGATGAATGGCTACACCTTC,CASSPTGMNGYTF
TRBJ1-2,NA,TRBV21-1,NA,TGTGCCAGCAGCCCCCGTCTCGAGACACACACCTTC,CASSPRLETHTF
TRBJ2-7,TRBD2,TRBV7-6,NA,TGTGCCAGCAGCGCGACTAGCGGGAGGGCCTCCTACGAGCAGTACTTC,CASSATSGRASYEQYF
TRBJ2-7,TRBD2,TRBV11-2,NA,TGTGCCAGCAGCCAGCGACTAGCGGGGGGTCCCGTTTTGGGGCAGTACTTC,CASSQRLAGGPVLGQYF
TRBJ1-1,NA,TRBV19,NA,TGTGCCAGTAGTCTGGGGGCGTTAACTGAAGCTTTCTTT,CASSLGALTEAFF
TRBJ1-4,TRBD1,TRBV5-1,NA,TGCGCCAGCAGAAGGGCAGGGGGAAGTATTAATGAAAAACTGTTTTTT,CASRRAGGSINEKLFF
TRBJ2-3,TRBD1,TRBV27,once,TGTGCCAGCACAGACAGGGGGCCTGCGGATACGCAGTATTTT,CASTDRGPADTQYF
TRBJ1-6,TRBD1,TRBV30,NA,TGTGCCTGGAGTGTGACCGGGACAGGGGCTAATTCACCCCTCCACTTT,CAWSVTGTGANSPLHF
TRBJ2-5,TRBD2,TRBV5-1,NA,TGCGCCAGCAGCTTGGCCGGAAGACTAGCGGGAGATCAAGAGACCCAGTACTTC,CASSLAGRLAGDQETQYF
TRBJ2-6,NA,TRBV6-5,NA,TGTGCCAGCCGAAGGGGATCGGGGGCCAACGTCCTGACTTTC,CASRRGSGANVLTF
TRBJ2-1,NA,TRBV27,NA,TGTGCCAGCAGTTTATGGCAAACCTCCTACAATGAGCAGTTCTTC,CASSLWQTSYNEQFF
TRBJ2-3,NA,TRBV7-9,NA,TGTGCCAGCAGCCCCGACGGGGGCACAGATACGCAGTATTTT,CASSPDGGTDTQYF
TRBJ2-2,NA,TRBV6-1,NA,TGTGCCAGCAGTGAGGTTTCGACTTTCAACACCGGGGAGCTGTTTTTT,CASSEVSTFNTGELFF
TRBJ2-5,NA,TRBV5-4,few,TGTGCCAGCAGCTTGATACCCGCCGGGACCCAGTACTTC,CASSLIPAGTQYF
TRBJ2-3,TRBD1,TRBV2,NA,TGTGCCAGCCGAACGGACAGGGACTTCACAGATACGCAGTATTTT,CASRTDRDFTDTQYF
TRBJ1-2,TRBD1,TRBV6-2/TRBV6-3,NA,TGTGCCAGCAGTTACGGGGACAGGGGTGAGGACTATGGCTACACCTTC,CASSYGDRGEDYGYTF
TRBJ1-1,TRBD1,TRBV30,NA,TGTGCCTGGGAGACAGGGGGTGGGATGAACACTGAAGCTTTCTTT,CAWETGGGMNTEAFF
TRBJ1-5,TRBD1,TRBV10-3,NA,TGTGCCATCAGTGAGAATATGGGACAGGGTGCTCAGCCCCAGCATTTT,CAISENMGQGAQPQHF
TRBJ2-5,TRBD2,TRBV7-3,NA,TGTGCCAGCAGCTTATCGGGACTAGCGGGTGCGGAGACCCAGTACTTC,CASSLSGLAGAETQYF
TRBJ1-5,TRBD1,TRBV27,NA,TGTGCCAGCGCCGACAGGGGAAGCAATCAGCCCCAGCATTTT,CASADRGSNQPQHF
TRBJ2-1,NA,TRBV14,once,TGTGCCAGCAGTCCAAGGGGGGGGTTTAGGTACAATGAGCAGTTCTTC,CASSPRGGFRYNEQFF
TRBJ2-7,TRBD1,TRBV11-1,NA,TGTGCCAGCAGCTATACCGGGACAGGGTTCGACGAGCAGTACTTC,CASSYTGTGFDEQYF
TRBJ1-1,TRBD1,TRBV27,NA,TGTGCCAGCAGTTTTCAGGGGGTGAACACTGAAGCTTTCTTT,CASSFQGVNTEAFF
TRBJ2-3,NA,TRBV18,NA,TGTGCCAGCTCACCGTTTGAGGATACGCAGTATTTT,CASSPFEDTQYF
TRBJ1-6,TRBD1,TRBV10-3,few,TGTGCCATCAGTGCGTCCCGGGACAGGAATTCACCCCTCCACTTT,CAISASRDRNSPLHF
TRBJ1-5,NA,TRBV5-6,NA,TGTGCCAGCAGCTCAGGAGGGTCTCAGCCCCAGCATTTT,CASSSGGSQPQHF
TRBJ2-6,NA,TRBV12-5,NA,TGTGCTAGTGGCCCTAGAGGCACTGGGGCCAACGTCCTGACTTTC,CASGPRGTGANVLTF
TRBJ2-5,TRBD1,TRBV7-9,NA,TGTGCCAGCAGCCCCCGGGACAGAAAAGAGACCCAGTACTTC,CASSPRDRKETQYF
TRBJ2-1,TRBD2,TRBV5-4,NA,TGTGCCAGCAGCCCCTGGGGGGGAGGTGAGCAGTTCTTC,CASSPWGGGEQFF
TRBJ2-4,NA,TRBV28,once,TGTGCCAGCAGTTTAACGGGATTAGCCAAAAACATTCAGTACTTC,CASSLTGLAKNIQYF
TRBJ2-5,NA,TRBV12-3/TRBV12-4,NA,TGTGCCAGCAGTTTAGCGCTAGTGGGAGGCCCGTACTTC,CASSLALVGGPYF
TRBJ2-7,TRBD1,TRBV11-2,NA,TGTGCCAGCAGCTTAGGGGCAGGGGGATTCGAGCAGTACTTC,CASSLGAGGFEQYF
TRBJ2-3,TRBD2,TRBV6-6,once,TGTGCCAGCAGCCACCCCGGACTAGCCTACACAGATACGCAGTATTTT,CASSHPGLAYTDTQYF
TRBJ2-7,NA,TRBV30,NA,TGTGCCTGGATGGGGGTGCGGGGCCGAAGCTCCTACGAGCAGTACTTC,CAWMGVRGRSSYEQYF
TRBJ1-3,NA,TRBV4-3,NA,TGCGCCAGCAGCCAATCCGGAGCGCTCTCTGGAAACACCATATATTTT,CASSQSGALSGNTIYF